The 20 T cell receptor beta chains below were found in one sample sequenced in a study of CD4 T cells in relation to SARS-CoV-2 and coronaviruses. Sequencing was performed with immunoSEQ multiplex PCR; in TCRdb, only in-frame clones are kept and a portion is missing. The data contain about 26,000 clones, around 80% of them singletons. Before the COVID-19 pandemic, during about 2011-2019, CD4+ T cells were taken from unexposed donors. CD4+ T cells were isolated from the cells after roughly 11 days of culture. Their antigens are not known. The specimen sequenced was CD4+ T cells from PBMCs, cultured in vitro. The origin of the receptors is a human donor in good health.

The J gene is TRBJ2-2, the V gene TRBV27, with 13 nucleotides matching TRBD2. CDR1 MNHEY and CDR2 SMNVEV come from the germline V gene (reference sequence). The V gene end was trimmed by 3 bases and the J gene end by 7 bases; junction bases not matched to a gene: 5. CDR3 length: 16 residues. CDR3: CASSFTSGRDGGELFF. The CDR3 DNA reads TGTGCCAGCAGTTTCACTAGCGGGAGGGACGGCGGGGAGCTGTTTTTT.

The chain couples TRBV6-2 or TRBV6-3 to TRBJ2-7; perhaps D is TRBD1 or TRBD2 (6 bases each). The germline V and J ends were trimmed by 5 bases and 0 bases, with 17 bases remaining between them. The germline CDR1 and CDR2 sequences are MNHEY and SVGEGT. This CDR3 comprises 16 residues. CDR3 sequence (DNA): TGTGCCAGCAGTAACCCCGGGGGCAAAAGCTCCTACGAGCAGTACTTC. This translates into CASSNPGGKSSYEQYF.

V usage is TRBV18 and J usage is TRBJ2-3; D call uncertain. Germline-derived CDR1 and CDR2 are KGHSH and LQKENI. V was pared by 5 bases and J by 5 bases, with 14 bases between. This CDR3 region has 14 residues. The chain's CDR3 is CASSGQRAGDTQYF. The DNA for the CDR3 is TGTGCCAGCTCAGGGCAGCGAGCAGGAGATACGCAGTATTTT.

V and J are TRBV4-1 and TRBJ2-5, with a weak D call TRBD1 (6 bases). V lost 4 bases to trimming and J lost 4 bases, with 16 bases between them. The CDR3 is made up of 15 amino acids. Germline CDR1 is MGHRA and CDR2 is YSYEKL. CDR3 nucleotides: TGCGCCAGCAGCCCCCCCGCTACAGGGACAGAGACCCAGTACTTC. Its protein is CASSPPATGTETQYF.

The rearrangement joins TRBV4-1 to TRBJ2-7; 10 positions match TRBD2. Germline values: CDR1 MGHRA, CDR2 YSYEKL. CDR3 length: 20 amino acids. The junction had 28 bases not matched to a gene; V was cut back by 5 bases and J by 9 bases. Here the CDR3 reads CASSERAAGFRGTSGIGQYF. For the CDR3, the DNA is TGCGCCAGCAGCGAGAGAGCCGCTGGCTTTAGAGGTACTAGCGGGATCGGGCAGTACTTC.

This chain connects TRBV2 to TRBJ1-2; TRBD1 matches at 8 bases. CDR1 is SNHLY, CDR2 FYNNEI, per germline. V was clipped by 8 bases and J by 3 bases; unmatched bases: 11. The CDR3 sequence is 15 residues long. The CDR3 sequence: CASAPNRGLDYGYTF. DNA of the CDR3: TGTGCCAGCGCTCCCAACAGGGGGTTAGACTATGGCTACACCTTC.

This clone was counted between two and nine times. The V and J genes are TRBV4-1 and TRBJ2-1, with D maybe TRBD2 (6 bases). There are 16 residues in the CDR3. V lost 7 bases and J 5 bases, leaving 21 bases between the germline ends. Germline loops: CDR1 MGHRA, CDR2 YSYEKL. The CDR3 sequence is CASTKGTGDLHNEQFF. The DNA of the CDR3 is TGCGCCAGCACCAAGGGGACGGGAGATCTCCACAATGAGCAGTTCTTC.

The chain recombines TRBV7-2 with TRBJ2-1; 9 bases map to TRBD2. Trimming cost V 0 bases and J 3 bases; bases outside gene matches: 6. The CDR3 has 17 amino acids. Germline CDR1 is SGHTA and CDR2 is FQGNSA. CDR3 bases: TGTGCCAGCAGCTTAGCACTGACTAGCGGAGGCTACAATGAGCAGTTCTTC. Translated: CASSLALTSGGYNEQFF. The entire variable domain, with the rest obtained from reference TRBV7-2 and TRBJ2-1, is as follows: GAGVSQSPSNKVTEKGKDVELRCDPISGHTALYWYRQSLGQGLEFLIYFQGNSAPDKSGLPSDRFSAERTGGSVSTLTIQRTQQEDSAVYLCASSLALTSGGYNEQFFGPGTRLTVL.

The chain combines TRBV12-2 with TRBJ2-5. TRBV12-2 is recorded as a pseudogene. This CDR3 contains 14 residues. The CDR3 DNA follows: TGTGCAAGTCGTCGCCGGGGCCTTAAAGAGACCCAGTACTTC. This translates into CASRRRGLKETQYF.

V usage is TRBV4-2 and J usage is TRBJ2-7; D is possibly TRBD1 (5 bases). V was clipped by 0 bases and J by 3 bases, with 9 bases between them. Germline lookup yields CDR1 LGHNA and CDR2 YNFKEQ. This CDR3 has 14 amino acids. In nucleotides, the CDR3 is TGTGCCAGCAGCCAAGATTCCAGGGACTACGAGCAGTACTTC. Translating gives CASSQDSRDYEQYF.

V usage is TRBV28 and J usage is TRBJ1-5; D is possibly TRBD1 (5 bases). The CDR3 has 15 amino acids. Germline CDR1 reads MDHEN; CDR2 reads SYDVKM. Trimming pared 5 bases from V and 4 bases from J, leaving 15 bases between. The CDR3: CASSTPRDRNQPQHF. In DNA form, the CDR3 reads TGTGCCAGCAGTACCCCTCGCGACAGAAATCAGCCCCAGCATTTT.

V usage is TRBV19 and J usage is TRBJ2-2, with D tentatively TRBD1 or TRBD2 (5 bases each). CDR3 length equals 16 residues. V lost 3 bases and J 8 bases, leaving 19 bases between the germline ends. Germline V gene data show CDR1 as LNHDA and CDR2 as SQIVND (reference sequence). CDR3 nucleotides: TGTGCCAGTAGTATGGGAGCTGGGGCCCTGGAGGGGGAGCTGTTTTTT. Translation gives CASSMGAGALEGELFF.

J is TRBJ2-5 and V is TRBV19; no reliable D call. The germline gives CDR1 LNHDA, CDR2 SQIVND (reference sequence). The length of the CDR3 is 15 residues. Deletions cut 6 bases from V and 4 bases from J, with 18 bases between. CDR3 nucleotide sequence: TGTGCCAGTAGCACCCTATCGGGTGTGGGAGAGACCCAGTACTTC. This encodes CASSTLSGVGETQYF.

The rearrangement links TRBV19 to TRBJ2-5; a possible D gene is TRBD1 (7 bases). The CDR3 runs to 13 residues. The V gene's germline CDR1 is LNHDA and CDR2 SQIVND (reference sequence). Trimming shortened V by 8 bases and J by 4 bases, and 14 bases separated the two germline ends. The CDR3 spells CASARGRTETQYF. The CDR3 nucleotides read TGTGCCAGTGCCAGGGGGAGGACAGAGACCCAGTACTTC.

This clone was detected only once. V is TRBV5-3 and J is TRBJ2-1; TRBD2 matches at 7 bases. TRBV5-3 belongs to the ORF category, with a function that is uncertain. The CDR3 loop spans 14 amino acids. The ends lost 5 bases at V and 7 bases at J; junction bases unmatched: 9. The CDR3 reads CARRQRDGRNEQFF. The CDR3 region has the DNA TGTGCCAGAAGACAGCGGGATGGAAGGAATGAGCAGTTCTTC.

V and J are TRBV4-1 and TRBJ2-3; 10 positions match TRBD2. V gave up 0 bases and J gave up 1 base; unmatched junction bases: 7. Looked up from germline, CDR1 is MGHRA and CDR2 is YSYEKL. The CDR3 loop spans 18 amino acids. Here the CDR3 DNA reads TGCGCCAGCAGCCAAGATGTCGCACTAGCGGGACGCACAGATACGCAGTATTTT. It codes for CASSQDVALAGRTDTQYF.

The DNA for the CDR3 is TGCGCCAGCAGCCCTAGCGGGAGGACTCAAGAGACCCAGTACTTC. Translation: CASSPSGRTQETQYF. The genes are TRBV4-1 and TRBJ2-5, with 11 positions matching TRBD2. The length of the CDR3 is 15 residues. CDR1 and CDR2 (germline): MGHRA, YSYEKL. Trimming took 4 bases from V and 2 from J; bases not matched to a gene: 3.

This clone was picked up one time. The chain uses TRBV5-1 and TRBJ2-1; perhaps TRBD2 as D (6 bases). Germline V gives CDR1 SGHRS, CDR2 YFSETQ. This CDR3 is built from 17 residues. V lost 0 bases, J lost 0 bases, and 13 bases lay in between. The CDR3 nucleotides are TGCGCCAGCAGCTTGGGCCCTGCGGGGAGCTCCTACAATGAGCAGTTCTTC. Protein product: CASSLGPAGSSYNEQFF. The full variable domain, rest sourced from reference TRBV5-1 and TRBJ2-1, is KAGVTQTPRYLIKTRGQQVTLSCSPISGHRSVSWYQQTPGQGLQFLFEYFSETQRNKGNFPGRFSGRQFSNSRSEMNVSTLELGDSALYLCASSLGPAGSSYNEQFFGPGTRLTVL.

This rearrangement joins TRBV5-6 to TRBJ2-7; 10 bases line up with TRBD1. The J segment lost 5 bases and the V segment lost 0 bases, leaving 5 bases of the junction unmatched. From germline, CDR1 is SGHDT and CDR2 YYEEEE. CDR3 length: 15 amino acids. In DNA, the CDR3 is TGTGCCAGCAGCTTGGCCGGGACAGGGGAACACGAGCAGTACTTC. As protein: CASSLAGTGEHEQYF.

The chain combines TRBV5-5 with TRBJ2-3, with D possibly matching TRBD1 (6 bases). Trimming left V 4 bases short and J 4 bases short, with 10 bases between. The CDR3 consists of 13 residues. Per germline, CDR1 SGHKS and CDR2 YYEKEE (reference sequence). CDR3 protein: CASSVQGSDTQYF. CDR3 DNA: TGTGCCAGCAGCGTCCAGGGGTCAGATACGCAGTATTTT.